The 26 T cell receptor beta chains below all came from one sample that was sequenced in a study of blood T cell repertoires in COVID-19. Method: immunoSEQ multiplex PCR; TCRdb's copy keeps in-frame clones and lacks some. Of approximately 280,000 clones detected, approximately 90% appear once; the ten largest clones hold roughly 6.3%. The sample consisted of PBMCs or T cells enriched from blood (not recorded which). The receptors stem from a middle-aged woman who had recovered from COVID-19.

This chain connects TRBV4-2 to TRBJ2-1; TRBD2 agrees at 9 bases. In germline, CDR1 is LGHNA, CDR2 YNFKEQ. This CDR3 region has 16 residues. Trimming at V came to 2 bases and at J to 9 bases, leaving 11 bases not matched to a gene. CDR3 bases: TGTGCCAGCAGCCAAAGAATAGCGGGAGATGGGGTTGAGCAGTTCTTC. This translates into CASSQRIAGDGVEQFF.

The rearrangement joins TRBV14 to TRBJ1-4, with D maybe TRBD1 (6 bases). V lost 4 bases and J 8 bases, leaving 17 bases between the germline ends. Per the germline V gene, CDR1 is SGHDN and CDR2 is FVKESK. The CDR3 sequence is 15 residues long. In nucleotides, the CDR3 is TGTGCCAGCAGCCCGGCGGCAGCAAGGGGGGAAAAACTGTTTTTT. This sequence encodes CASSPAAARGEKLFF.

V is TRBV6-5 and J is TRBJ2-7, with D perhaps TRBD1 (5 bases). V lost 4 bases and J 2 bases, leaving 15 bases between the germline ends. The CDR3 loop spans 15 amino acids. Germline V lookup: CDR1 MNHEY, CDR2 SVGAGI. In nucleotides, the CDR3 is TGTGCCAGCAGTTCACCCCGGACACCCACCTACGAGCAGTACTTC. It yields the protein CASSSPRTPTYEQYF.

This chain joins TRBV10-3 and TRBJ1-4, with D uncertain. Germline values: CDR1 ENHRY, CDR2 SYGVKD. Trimming removed 0 bases at V and 6 bases at J, with 5 bases between. The length of the CDR3 is 13 residues. The CDR3 spells CAISESRDEKLFF. The CDR3 DNA sequence: TGTGCCATCAGTGAGTCGAGAGATGAAAAACTGTTTTTT.

The chain couples TRBV12-2 to TRBJ1-1. TRBV12-2 is a recognized pseudogene. This CDR3 contains 14 residues. The DNA of the CDR3 is TGTGCAAGTCGCTTAGTTCCGACGGGCACTGAAGCTTTCTTT. It yields the protein CASRLVPTGTEAFF.

This clone has just one count. V and J are TRBV28 and TRBJ2-4; D call uncertain. In germline, CDR1 is MDHEN, CDR2 SYDVKM. This CDR3 spans 14 amino acids. V was pared by 7 bases and J by 1 base, with 11 bases between. This chain's CDR3 is CASKSLVAKNIQYF. The DNA for the CDR3 is TGTGCCAGCAAGAGTCTTGTGGCCAAAAACATTCAGTACTTC. Using reference TRBV28 and TRBJ2-4 for the parts outside the CDR3, the full variable domain is DVKVTQSSRYLVKRTGEKVFLECVQDMDHENMFWYRQDPGLGLRLIYFSYDVKMKEKGDIPEGYSVSREKKERFSLILESASTNQTSMYLCASKSLVAKNIQYFGAGTRLSVL.

Comment on this clone: In the same sample, other DNA sequences code for this CDR3. The rearrangement uses TRBV7-2 and TRBJ2-7; 9 bases are a match to TRBD2. CDR1 is SGHTA, CDR2 FQGNSA, per germline. V was pared by 4 bases and J by 0 bases, with 4 bases of the junction left unmatched. The CDR3 covers 15 residues. The CDR3 protein is CASSSTSGSSYEQYF. In DNA, the CDR3 is TGTGCCAGCAGCTCGACTAGCGGTAGCTCCTACGAGCAGTACTTC.

This clone was observed a few times. V is TRBV5-4 and J is TRBJ2-5; 7 bases match TRBD1. The CDR3 has 14 amino acids. Germline-derived CDR1 and CDR2 are SGHNT and YYREEE (reference sequence). V was clipped by 0 bases and J by 4 bases; unmatched bases: 3. CDR3 nucleotide sequence: TGTGCCAGCAGCTTGGGAGCAGGGGGAGAGACCCAGTACTTC. Its protein is CASSLGAGGETQYF.

The chain uses TRBV30 and TRBJ1-1; a possible D gene is TRBD1 (6 bases). V lost 4 bases and J 7 bases, leaving 10 bases between the germline ends. The CDR3 is made up of 11 amino acids. Germline CDR1 reads GTSNPN; CDR2 reads SVGIG (reference sequence). In DNA, the CDR3 is TGTGCCTGGAACAGGGTAATTGAAGCTTTCTTT. Translating gives CAWNRVIEAFF.

The rearrangement joins TRBV7-9 to TRBJ2-1; maybe TRBD1 (6 bases). The CDR3 consists of 13 residues. Germline-derived CDR1 and CDR2 are SEHNR and FQNEAQ (reference sequence). Trimming took 2 bases from V and 8 from J, leaving 10 bases between them. CDR3 DNA sequence: TGTGCCAGCAGCTTACAACAGGGATATGAGCAGTTCTTC. It codes for CASSLQQGYEQFF.

V usage is TRBV2 and J usage is TRBJ1-2; D remains unclear. The CDR3 loop spans 12 amino acids. Trimming removed 6 bases from V and 3 bases from J, with 8 bases in between. CDR1 and CDR2 from the germline V gene are SNHLY and FYNNEI. This chain's CDR3 is CASRRADYGYTF. The DNA for the CDR3 is TGTGCCAGCAGGCGGGCGGACTATGGCTACACCTTC.

The chain recombines TRBV19 with TRBJ2-3; 7 bases match TRBD1. The germline gives CDR1 LNHDA, CDR2 SQIVND (reference sequence). CDR3 length equals 13 residues. After removal of 10 bases from V and 5 bases from J, the junction contained 9 bases not matched to a gene. For the CDR3, the DNA is TGTGCCACCTCACAGGGGTTGGGAGATACGCAGTATTTT. This translates into CATSQGLGDTQYF.

CDR3 protein: CASSSDLILGEQFF. CDR3 nucleotide sequence: TGTGCCAGCAGCTCCGACTTGATATTGGGTGAGCAGTTCTTC. The chain couples TRBV5-4 to TRBJ2-1; D gene ambiguous. This CDR3 contains 14 residues. The germline V gene has CDR1 SGHNT and CDR2 YYREEE (reference sequence). V was shortened by 3 bases and J by 9 bases, with 16 bases between the two germline ends.

In regard to this clone: Within the sample, other DNA sequences also encode this same CDR3. This chain uses TRBV10-3 with TRBJ1-1, with D possibly being TRBD1 (6 bases). V was trimmed by 4 bases and J by 1 base, leaving 7 bases between them. Germline CDR1 is ENHRY and CDR2 is SYGVKD. The CDR3 contains 13 residues. The CDR3 spells CAISAGENTEAFF. The CDR3 bases are TGTGCCATCAGTGCAGGGGAGAACACTGAAGCTTTCTTT.

This chain connects TRBV15 to TRBJ2-2, with D hard to call. Germline CDR1 LNHNV, CDR2 YYDKDF (reference sequence). The germline V and J ends were trimmed by 5 bases and 0 bases, with 13 bases remaining between them. The CDR3 loop spans 16 amino acids. The CDR3 loop is CATSSLRQTNTGELFF. The CDR3 DNA reads as TGTGCCACCAGCTCCCTGCGGCAGACGAACACCGGGGAGCTGTTTTTT.

This clone was observed a handful of times. The chain uses TRBV7-8 and TRBJ2-7; D is uncertain. Germline loops: CDR1 SGHVS, CDR2 FQNEAQ. V lost 1 base and J lost 0, with 7 bases in between. The CDR3 is 14 residues long. The CDR3 nucleotides read TGTGCCAGCAGCTTAGGCCAGATCTCCTACGAGCAGTACTTC. The encoded protein is CASSLGQISYEQYF.

The rearrangement joins TRBV11-3 to TRBJ2-7; TRBD2 matches 7 bases. CDR1 and CDR2 from the germline V gene are SGHNT and YENEEA. Trimming at V came to 5 bases and at J to 1 base, leaving 8 bases not matched to a gene. CDR3 length equals 15 residues. This chain's CDR3 is CASSLGRAQSYEQYF. As DNA, the CDR3 is TGTGCCAGCAGCCTAGGGAGGGCGCAATCCTACGAGCAGTACTTC.

The genes are TRBV27 and TRBJ1-4; D is perhaps TRBD1 (5 bases). Trimming took 6 bases from V and 7 from J, leaving 12 bases between them. Germline lookup yields CDR1 MNHEY and CDR2 SMNVEV (reference sequence). This CDR3 region has 13 residues. Here the CDR3 reads CASSWGETEKLFF. DNA for the CDR3: TGTGCCAGCAGCTGGGGGGAGACTGAAAAACTGTTTTTT.

The V gene is TRBV27, the J gene TRBJ1-2; possible D gene TRBD1, 5 bases. Trimming pared 5 bases from V and 4 bases from J, leaving 11 bases between. The CDR3 is made up of 13 amino acids. Germline lookup yields CDR1 MNHEY and CDR2 SMNVEV (reference sequence). The CDR3 protein is CASSPPTGYGYTF. The CDR3 region has the DNA TGTGCCAGCAGTCCCCCAACAGGCTATGGCTACACCTTC.

The chain joins TRBV7-9 to TRBJ1-1, with a tentative D call TRBD1 (6 bases). The CDR3 spans 13 residues. CDR1 and CDR2 from the germline V gene are SEHNR and FQNEAQ (reference sequence). Trimming took 5 bases from V and 7 from J, leaving 14 bases between them. The CDR3 loop is CASSTWTDDEAFF. The CDR3, as DNA: TGTGCCAGCAGCACCTGGACAGATGATGAAGCTTTCTTT.

The genes are TRBV7-6 and TRBJ2-1; TRBD2 agrees at 12 bases. CDR3 length: 16 residues. Germline CDR1 is SGHVS and CDR2 is FNYEAQ. The junction had 8 bases not matched to a gene; V was cut back by 1 base and J by 10 bases. CDR3 sequence reads: CASSLGTSGTRGEQFF. CDR3 DNA sequence: TGTGCCAGCAGCTTAGGGACTAGCGGGACCCGTGGGGAGCAGTTCTTC. Using reference TRBV7-6 and TRBJ2-1 for the parts outside the CDR3, the full variable domain is GAGVSQSPRYKVTKRGQDVALRCDPISGHVSLYWYRQALGQGPEFLTYFNYEAQQDKSGLPNDRFSAERPEGSISTLTIQRTEQRDSAMYRCASSLGTSGTRGEQFFGPGTRLTVL.

The chain recombines TRBV5-1 with TRBJ1-6; 11 bases map to TRBD1. V lost 4 bases to trimming and J lost 7 bases; unmatched junction nucleotides: 4. Germline V gene lookup returns CDR1 SGHRS and CDR2 YFSETQ. The CDR3 has 15 residues. This CDR3 reads CASSKGQGVNSPLHF. The CDR3 DNA reads as TGCGCCAGCAGCAAGGGACAGGGGGTAAATTCACCCCTCCACTTT.

The chain recombines TRBV19 with TRBJ2-1; 9 bases are a match to TRBD1. Losses at the gene ends were 5 bases for V and 6 bases for J; bases not matched to a gene: 5. The germline V gene has CDR1 LNHDA and CDR2 SQIVND (reference sequence). The CDR3 totals 14 residues. The CDR3 nucleotides read TGTGCCAGTAGTCCAGGGACAGGGCCCAATGAGCAGTTCTTC. This codes for CASSPGTGPNEQFF.

The chain employs TRBV19 and TRBJ1-5, with TRBD1 identical over 8 bases. This CDR3 has 13 residues. Looked up from germline, CDR1 is LNHDA and CDR2 is SQIVND (reference sequence). The V gene end was trimmed by 6 bases and the J gene end by 5 bases; junction bases not matched to a gene: 3. The CDR3 protein is CASRDRGYQPQHF. The DNA for the CDR3 is TGTGCCAGTAGAGACAGGGGATATCAGCCCCAGCATTTT. The variable domain in full, with the rest retrieved from reference TRBV19 and TRBJ1-5, is DGGITQSPKYLFRKEGQNVTLSCEQNLNHDAMYWYRQDPGQGLRLIYYSQIVNDFQKGDIAEGYSVSREKKESFPLTVTSAQKNPTAFYLCASRDRGYQPQHFGDGTRLSIL.

The V and J genes are TRBV12-3 or TRBV12-4 and TRBJ1-2; 7 bases fit TRBD1. Trimming cost V 3 bases and J 8 bases; bases outside gene matches: 6. CDR3 size: 13 residues. CDR3 region: CASSFNRGIGYTF. CDR3 nucleotides: TGTGCCAGCAGTTTTAACAGGGGAATAGGCTACACCTTC.

The rearrangement joins TRBV6-2 or TRBV6-3 to TRBJ2-5; the match to TRBD2 covers 9 bases. This CDR3 region has 14 residues. V trimming: 7 bases; J trimming: 6 bases; junction bases outside the gene matches: 9. Germline V lookup: CDR1 MNHEY, CDR2 SVGEGT. CDR3 in amino acids: CASTPDSGRKTQYF. As DNA, the CDR3 is TGTGCCAGCACCCCAGATAGCGGGAGAAAGACCCAGTACTTC.